Given below is one T cell receptor beta chain in context. What it binds is unknown. Trimming removed 5 bases from V and 1 base from J, with 14 bases in between. The CDR3 has 15 residues. Germline loops: CDR1 SNHLY, CDR2 FYNNEI. These data are taken from a study of cytomegalovirus exposure and HLA in healthy donors. Whole-study findings and limits: Reports described diagnosis of cytomegalovirus status by the classifier as highly specific and sensitive. With DRB1 most and HLA-C fewest, TCR association rates differed between HLA loci in a later analysis.

A multiplex PCR was run with 60 Vbeta primers and 13 Jbeta primers. Measured with immunoSEQ multiplex PCR; TCRdb has only the in-frame clones, and not every one. The data show about 150,000 clones, roughly 79% seen once. Sequenced input: PBMCs. This sequence originates from a woman in her thirties or forties in good health and CMV-seropositive. The chain carries TRBV2 and TRBJ2-5; D possibly corresponds to TRBD1 (6 bases). CDR3 sequence reads: CASSFLGAPQETQYF. CDR3 nucleotides: TGTGCCAGCAGTTTTTTGGGGGCCCCCCAAGAGACCCAGTACTTC.